The T cell receptor beta chain described here comes from a study of T cells in tuberculosis (dated by TCRdb to 2016 to 2019). Background on the whole study: The study combined CD1B tetramers and high-throughput TCR immunosequencing to characterize T cells specific for the mycobacterial lipid antigen glucose monomycolate (GMM). In a South African clinical cohort, IGRA-negative adolescents, IGRA-positive adolescents with latent tuberculosis and adults with active tuberculosis were compared, with 9 to 10 people in each group. Overall study results and their limits: Which clinical samples got chosen depended on the availability of cryopreserved specimens, and the active tuberculosis cases were adults, whereas the controls were adolescents. Active tuberculosis TCR-alpha repertoires showed smaller mean NN-distances to GMM-specific TCRs than IGRA-negative controls, suggesting clonal expansion of these TCRs. Smaller NN-distances were partly driven by shorter CDR3-alpha lengths in active tuberculosis patients, and statistical significance was not reached for the TCR-beta difference. Using GEM motif frequencies, a classifier achieved 65% to 75% accuracy, whereas a classifier built on the diverse GMM-specific repertoire got to under 90% accuracy (AUROC about 0.9).

TCR libraries were generated with the immunoSEQ multiplex PCR assay, using TCR-beta and/or TCR-alpha/delta assays for each sample. The amplified TCR libraries were sequenced on the Illumina high-throughput platform. In the original analysis: Clustering and dimensionality reduction relied on pairwise TCRdist distances among GMM-specific receptors from T cells that were either sorted ex vivo or expanded in vitro. Each clinical repertoire was scored by mean NN-distance, the average TCRdist to the nearest 10% of tetramer-positive reference sequences. GEM TCR motif frequency was computed as the fraction of unique TCRs matching known GEM sequences by V/J usage and CDR3 length. Linear discriminant analysis with leave-one-out cross-validation, implemented in scikit-learn, was used to classify active tuberculosis. What TCRdb holds here is the immuneACCESS table cut down to in-frame rearrangements. Part of the clones is not present; checked against another copy, under half of the missing clones reflect an unresolved V gene, and the others are unexplained. The V and J calls and the clone size are those of that table, but D and trimming were determined from the DNA. In this sample the table shows over 40,000 clones, 95% of which occur a single time. The ten biggest clones cover 3.6% of the sample.

The CDR1 and CDR2 encoded by the germline V gene (reference sequence) are PRHDT and FYEKMQ. The CDR3 sequence holds 17 residues, the cysteine and phenylalanine included. The read is trimmed to its CDR3 DNA, 51 bases read in frame from base 1. At the junction V is shortened by 4 bases and J by 8 bases, with 26 bases in between. At study entry, adolescents were screened for latent tuberculosis infection by tuberculin skin test and QuantiFERON-TB GOLD In-Tube IGRA. Immunosequencing was performed on unsorted cryopreserved PBMC and covered 100,000 or so T cells per clinical donor on average. Eleven high schools in the Worcester region of the Western Cape, South Africa, served as enrollment sites for adolescents aged 12 to 18 years. Some 10 M. tuberculosis-infected and some ten uninfected adolescents were selected with matching for age and sex. Adolescent PBMC were isolated from freshly drawn heparinized blood by density centrifugation and cryopreserved.

With respect to this clone: Its antigen is currently not known. Base qualities are not at hand, and no much larger clone is one base apart.

The chain is made from TRBV13 and TRBJ1-2; TRBD1 is perhaps the D gene, given 6 matching bases. The sequenced material came from PBMCs. This clonotype was sampled from a donor aged 10-29 years with latent tuberculosis or without tuberculosis infection. For the CDR3, the sequence is CASSSKPPGQQARGYTF. Read as DNA, the sequence is TGTGCCAGCAGCTCCAAACCACCGGGACAACAAGCCAGGGGCTACACCTTC.